The clone carrying this T cell receptor (beta chain) showed up just a few times. Its matching antigen is unknown. This sample was included in a study of T-cell reconstitution after alpha-beta-depleted transplantation in children. Findings of the study overall: Alpha-beta T cells present about two months after transplant were reported to originate from several hundred expanded graft clones. T-cell numbers and diversity, one year after transplant, stemmed largely from T cells that were newly produced. Elevated TCRbeta diversity at day 60 was traced, in some patients, to surviving recipient T cells and thymic progenitors.

The germline V gene encodes CDR1 MDHEN and CDR2 SYDVKM. CDR3 length equals 14 residues. V dropped 5 bases and J dropped 3 bases, with 14 bases sitting between them. The TCRbeta library incorporated unique molecular identifiers. TCRdb reprocessed the PCR reads with MiXCR, giving one entry per CDR3 protein. The repertoire has hundreds of thousands of distinct CDR3 sequences, over 10% of them found once; the top ten carry around 0.76%. Sample: PBMCs, taken before TCRalphabeta/CD19-depleted stem cell transplant. The rearrangement links TRBV28 to TRBJ2-7; D might be TRBD2 (5 bases). The sequence derives from a girl aged 2 to 9 with congenital amegakaryocytic thrombocytopenia, due to receive a stem cell transplant. This chain's CDR3 is CASSQTGLNYEQYF. Written as DNA, the CDR3 is TGTGCCAGCAGTCAAACCGGACTGAACTACGAGCAGTACTTC.